This T cell receptor (beta chain) was sequenced during a study of CD8+CD57+ T cells in acquired aplastic anemia. Sequenced patients had shown CD8+CD57+ cell expansion by flow cytometry. Notes on this clonotype: The antigen is not known.

Study-wide results and caveats: Patients shared twenty-nine CD8+ CDR3 sequences with controls.

CDR1 and CDR2 from the germline V gene are SNHLY and FYNNEI. The V end was cut by 10 bases, the J end by 7 bases, with 14 bases between. The CDR3 sequence is 13 residues long. TCR beta VDJ and CDR3 profiles were obtained from a genomic DNA template. TCRdb re-called the reads with MiXCR, one entry per CDR3 protein. The table includes some 180,000 distinct CDR3 sequences, 63% detected once. The sample consisted of sorted CD4+, CD8+, or CD8+CD57+ T cells (not recorded which) from PBMCs. This TCR came from a human donor with aplastic anemia. The chain joins TRBV2 to TRBJ1-6, with a weak D call TRBD1 (5 bases). The CDR3 sequence: CAIKAGWNSPLHF. DNA of the CDR3: TGTGCCATTAAGGCAGGGTGGAATTCACCCCTCCACTTT.